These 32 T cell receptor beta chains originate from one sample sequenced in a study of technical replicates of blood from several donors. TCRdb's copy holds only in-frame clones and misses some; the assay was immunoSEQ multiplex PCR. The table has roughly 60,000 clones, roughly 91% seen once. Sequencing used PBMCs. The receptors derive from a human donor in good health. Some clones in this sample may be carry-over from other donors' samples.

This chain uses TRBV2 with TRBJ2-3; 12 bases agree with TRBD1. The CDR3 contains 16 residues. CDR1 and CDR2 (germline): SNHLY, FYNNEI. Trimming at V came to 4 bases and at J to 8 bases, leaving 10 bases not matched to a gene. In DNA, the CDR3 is TGTGCCAGCAGTGTAACCGGGACAGGGGGCCCAACTACGCAGTATTTT. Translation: CASSVTGTGGPTTQYF.

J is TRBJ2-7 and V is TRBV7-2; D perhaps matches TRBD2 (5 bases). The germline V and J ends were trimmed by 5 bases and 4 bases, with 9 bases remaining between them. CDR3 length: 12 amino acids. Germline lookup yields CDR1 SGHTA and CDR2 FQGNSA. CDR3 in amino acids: CASSPSGYEQYF. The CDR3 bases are TGTGCCAGCAGCCCTTCGGGATACGAGCAGTACTTC.

The chain's CDR3 is CSVELEMNTEAFF. Here the CDR3 DNA reads TGCAGCGTTGAGTTGGAGATGAACACTGAAGCTTTCTTT. V and J are TRBV29-1 and TRBJ1-1; D not certain. CDR1 is SQVTM, CDR2 ANQGSEA, per germline. The CDR3 sequence is 13 residues long. V was shortened by 3 bases and J by 0 bases, with 8 bases between the two germline ends.

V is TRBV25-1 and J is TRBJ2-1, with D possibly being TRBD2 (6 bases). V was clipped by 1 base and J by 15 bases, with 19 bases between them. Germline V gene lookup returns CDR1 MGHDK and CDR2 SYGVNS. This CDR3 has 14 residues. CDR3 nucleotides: TGTGCCAGCAGTGAATCGGTTCTATACGGGGGTAGGTTCTTC. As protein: CASSESVLYGGRFF. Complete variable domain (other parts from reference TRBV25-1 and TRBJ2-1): EADIYQTPRYLVIGTGKKITLECSQTMGHDKMYWYQQDPGMELHLIHYSYGVNSTEKGDLSSESTVSRIRTEHFPLTLESARPSHTSQYLCASSESVLYGGRFFGPGTRLTVL.

The CDR3 nucleotides are TGTGCCAGCAGCTTGGGCACCGGGACAGTGGCCTACAATGAGCAGTTCTTC. Its protein product is CASSLGTGTVAYNEQFF. The gene calls are TRBV5-8 and TRBJ2-1; 7 bases are shared with TRBD1. The V segment lost 0 bases and the J segment 2 bases; nucleotides outside the gene matches: 8. The CDR3 loop spans 17 amino acids. CDR1 and CDR2 from the germline V gene are SGHTS and YDEGEE.

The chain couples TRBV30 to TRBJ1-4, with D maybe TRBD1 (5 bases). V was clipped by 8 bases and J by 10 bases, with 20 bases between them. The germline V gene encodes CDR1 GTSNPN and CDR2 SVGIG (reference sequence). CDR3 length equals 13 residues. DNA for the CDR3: TGTGCCGGCACGCGGGACCAACGGGGAAAACTGTTTTTT. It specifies CAGTRDQRGKLFF. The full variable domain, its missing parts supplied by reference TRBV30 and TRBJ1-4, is SQTIHQWPATLVQPVGSPLSLECTVEGTSNPNLYWYRQAAGRGLQLLFYSVGIGQISSEVPQNLSASRPQDRQFILSSKKLLLSDSGFYLCAGTRDQRGKLFFGSGTQLSVL.

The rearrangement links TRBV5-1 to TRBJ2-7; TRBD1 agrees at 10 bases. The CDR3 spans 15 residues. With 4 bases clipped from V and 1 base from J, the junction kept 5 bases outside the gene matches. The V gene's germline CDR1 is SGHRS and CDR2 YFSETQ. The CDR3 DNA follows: TGCGCCAGCAGCATCGGACAGGGGGTGTCCTACGAGCAGTACTTC. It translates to CASSIGQGVSYEQYF.

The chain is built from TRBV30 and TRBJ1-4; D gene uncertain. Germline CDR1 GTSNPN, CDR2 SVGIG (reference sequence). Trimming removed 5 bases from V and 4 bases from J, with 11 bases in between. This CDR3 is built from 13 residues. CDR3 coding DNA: TGTGCCTGGGGCCCCGATGATAATGAAAAACTGTTTTTT. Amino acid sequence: CAWGPDDNEKLFF.

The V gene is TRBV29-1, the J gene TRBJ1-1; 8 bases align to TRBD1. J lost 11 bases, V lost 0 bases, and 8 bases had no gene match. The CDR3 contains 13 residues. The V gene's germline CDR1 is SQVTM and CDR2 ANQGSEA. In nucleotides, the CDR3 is TGCAGCGTTGAAGAGGCGGCAGGGGGCCGGGCTTTCTTT. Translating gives CSVEEAAGGRAFF.

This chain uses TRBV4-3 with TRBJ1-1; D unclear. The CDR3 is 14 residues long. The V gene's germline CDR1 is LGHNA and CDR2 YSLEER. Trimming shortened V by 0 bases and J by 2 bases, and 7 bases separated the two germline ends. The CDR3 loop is CASSQDSGNTEAFF. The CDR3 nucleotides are TGCGCCAGCAGCCAAGACTCAGGTAACACTGAAGCTTTCTTT.

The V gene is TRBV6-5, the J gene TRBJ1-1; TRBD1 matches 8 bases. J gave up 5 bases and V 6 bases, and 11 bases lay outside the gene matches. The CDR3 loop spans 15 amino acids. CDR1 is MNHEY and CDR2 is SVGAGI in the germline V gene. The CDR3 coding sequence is TGTGCCAGCAGAGATCCCAGGGGGCAGGTGACTGAAGCTTTCTTT. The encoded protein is CASRDPRGQVTEAFF.

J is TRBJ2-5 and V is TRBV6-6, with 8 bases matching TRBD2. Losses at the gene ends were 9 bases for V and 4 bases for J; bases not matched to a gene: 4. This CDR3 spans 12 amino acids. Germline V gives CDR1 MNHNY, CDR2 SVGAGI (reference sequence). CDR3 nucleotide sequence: TGTGCCAGTAGCGGGATGTCAGAGACCCAGTACTTC. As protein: CASSGMSETQYF.

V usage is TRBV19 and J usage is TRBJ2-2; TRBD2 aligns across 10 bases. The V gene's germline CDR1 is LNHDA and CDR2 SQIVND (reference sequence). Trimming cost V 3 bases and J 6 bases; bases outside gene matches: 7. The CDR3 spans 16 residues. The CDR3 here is CASSMPQRGGPGELFF. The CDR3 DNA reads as TGTGCCAGTAGTATGCCACAGCGGGGGGGCCCCGGGGAGCTGTTTTTT.

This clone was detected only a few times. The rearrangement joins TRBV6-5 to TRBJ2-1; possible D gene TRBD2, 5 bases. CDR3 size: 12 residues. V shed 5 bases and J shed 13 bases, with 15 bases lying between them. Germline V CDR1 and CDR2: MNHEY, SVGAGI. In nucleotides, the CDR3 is TGTGCCAGCAGTAAGACCAGCGGCCTACAGTTCTTC. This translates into CASSKTSGLQFF.

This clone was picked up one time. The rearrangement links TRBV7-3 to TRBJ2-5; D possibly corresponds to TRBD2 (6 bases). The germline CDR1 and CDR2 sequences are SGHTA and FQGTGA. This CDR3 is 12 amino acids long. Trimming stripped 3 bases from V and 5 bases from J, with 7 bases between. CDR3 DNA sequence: TGTGCCAGCAGCTTTGGGGGGGAGACCCAGTACTTC. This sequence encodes CASSFGGETQYF. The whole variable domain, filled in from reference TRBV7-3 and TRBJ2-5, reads GAGVSQTPSNKVTEKGKYVELRCDPISGHTALYWYRQSLGQGPEFLIYFQGTGAADDSGLPNDRFFAVRPEGSVSTLKIQRTERGDSAVYLCASSFGGETQYFGPGTRLLVL.

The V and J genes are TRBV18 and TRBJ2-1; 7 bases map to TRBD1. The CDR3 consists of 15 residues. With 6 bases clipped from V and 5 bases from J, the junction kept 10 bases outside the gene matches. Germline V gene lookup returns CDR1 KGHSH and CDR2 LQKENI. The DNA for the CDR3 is TGTGCCAGCTCCCGAAACAGGGGTGGGGACAATGAGCAGTTCTTC. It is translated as CASSRNRGGDNEQFF. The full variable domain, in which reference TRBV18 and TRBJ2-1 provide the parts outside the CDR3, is NAGVMQNPRHLVRRRGQEARLRCSPMKGHSHVYWYRQLPEEGLKFMVYLQKENIIDESGMPKERFSAEFPKEGPSILRIQQVVRGDSAAYFCASSRNRGGDNEQFFGPGTRLTVL.

DNA of the CDR3: TGTGCCTGGAGTGGACACTCGGGCAATCAGCCCCAGCATTTT. Translating gives CAWSGHSGNQPQHF. This chain connects TRBV30 to TRBJ1-5; no reliable D call. Germline CDR1 is GTSNPN and CDR2 is SVGIG (reference sequence). V lost 1 base and J lost 2, with 9 bases in between. The length of the CDR3 is 14 residues.

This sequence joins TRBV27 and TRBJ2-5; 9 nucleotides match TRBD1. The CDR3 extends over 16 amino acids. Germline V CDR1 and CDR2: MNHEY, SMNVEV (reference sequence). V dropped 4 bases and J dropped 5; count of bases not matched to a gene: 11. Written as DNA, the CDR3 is TGTGCCAGCAGTTCCGGGACAGGGCCCCTAGGGGAGACCCAGTACTTC. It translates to CASSSGTGPLGETQYF.

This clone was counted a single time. The CDR3: CASSDSHRGGFGELFF. The CDR3 nucleotides are TGTGCCAGCAGTGACTCGCACAGGGGGGGGTTCGGGGAGCTGTTTTTT. The chain joins TRBV25-1 to TRBJ2-2; D is perhaps TRBD1 (8 bases). The V and J ends lost 3 bases and 7 bases respectively, with 18 bases between them. The V gene's germline CDR1 is MGHDK and CDR2 SYGVNS. The CDR3 sequence is 16 residues long.

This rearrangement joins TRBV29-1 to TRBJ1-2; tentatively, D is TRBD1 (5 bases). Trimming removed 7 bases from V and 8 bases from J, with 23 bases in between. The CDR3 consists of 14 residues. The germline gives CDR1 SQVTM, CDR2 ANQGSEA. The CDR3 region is CSAADDRFRSGYTF. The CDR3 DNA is TGCAGCGCTGCAGACGACAGATTTAGGAGCGGCTACACCTTC. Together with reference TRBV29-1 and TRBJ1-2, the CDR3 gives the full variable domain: SAVISQKPSRDICQRGTSLTIQCQVDSQVTMMFWYRQQPGQSLTLIATANQGSEATYESGFVIDKFPISRPNLTFSTLTVSNMSPEDSSIYLCSAADDRFRSGYTFGSGTRLTVV.

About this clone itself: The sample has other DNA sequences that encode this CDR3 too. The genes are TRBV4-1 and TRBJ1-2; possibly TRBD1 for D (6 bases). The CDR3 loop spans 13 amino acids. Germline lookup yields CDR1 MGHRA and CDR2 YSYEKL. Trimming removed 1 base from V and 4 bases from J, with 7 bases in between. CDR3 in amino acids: CASSQATGYGYTF. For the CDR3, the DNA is TGCGCCAGCAGCCAAGCGACAGGCTATGGCTACACCTTC.

The CDR3 region is CASSYSQGPQHF. The CDR3 DNA is TGTGCCAGCAGTTACTCCCAGGGGCCCCAGCATTTT. This chain uses TRBV6-5 with TRBJ1-5, with D maybe TRBD1 (5 bases). CDR3 length equals 12 residues. V was clipped by 0 bases and J by 9 bases, with 6 bases between them. Germline V gene lookup returns CDR1 MNHEY and CDR2 SVGAGI.

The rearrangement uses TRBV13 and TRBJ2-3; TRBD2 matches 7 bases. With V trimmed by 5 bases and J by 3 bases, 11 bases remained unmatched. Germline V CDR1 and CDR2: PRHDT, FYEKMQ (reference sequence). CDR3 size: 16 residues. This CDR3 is CASSPRSGGRTDTQYF. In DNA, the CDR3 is TGTGCCAGCAGCCCCCGTTCCGGGGGGAGGACAGATACGCAGTATTTT.

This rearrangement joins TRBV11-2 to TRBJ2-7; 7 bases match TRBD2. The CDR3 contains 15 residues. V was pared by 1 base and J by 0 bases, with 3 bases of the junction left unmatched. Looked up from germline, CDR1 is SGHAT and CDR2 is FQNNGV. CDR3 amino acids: CASSLAGGISYEQYF. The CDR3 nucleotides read TGTGCCAGCAGCTTAGCGGGGGGTATCTCCTACGAGCAGTACTTC.

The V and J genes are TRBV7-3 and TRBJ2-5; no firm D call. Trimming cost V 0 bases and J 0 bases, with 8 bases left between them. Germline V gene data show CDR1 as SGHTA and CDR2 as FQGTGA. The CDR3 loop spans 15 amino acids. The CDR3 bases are TGTGCCAGCAGCTTAACGCCGAGTTACCAAGAGACCCAGTACTTC. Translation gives CASSLTPSYQETQYF.

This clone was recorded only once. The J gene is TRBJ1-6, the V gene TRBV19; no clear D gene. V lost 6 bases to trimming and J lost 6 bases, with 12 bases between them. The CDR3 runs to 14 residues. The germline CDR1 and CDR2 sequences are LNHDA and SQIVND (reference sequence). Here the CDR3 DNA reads TGTGCCAGTAGACGAGACGGGAGTAATTCACCCCTCCACTTT. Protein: CASRRDGSNSPLHF.

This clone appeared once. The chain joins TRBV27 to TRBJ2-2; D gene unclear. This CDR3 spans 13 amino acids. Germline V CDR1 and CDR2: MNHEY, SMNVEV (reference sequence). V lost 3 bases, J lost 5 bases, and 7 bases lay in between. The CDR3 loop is CASSFFSTGELFF. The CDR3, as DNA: TGTGCCAGCAGTTTTTTTTCGACCGGGGAGCTGTTTTTT.

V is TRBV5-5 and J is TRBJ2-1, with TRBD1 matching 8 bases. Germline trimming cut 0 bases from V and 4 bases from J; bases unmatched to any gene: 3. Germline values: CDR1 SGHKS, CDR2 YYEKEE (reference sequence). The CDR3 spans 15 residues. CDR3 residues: CASSLEQGDYNEQFF. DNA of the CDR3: TGTGCCAGCAGCTTGGAACAGGGGGATTACAATGAGCAGTTCTTC.

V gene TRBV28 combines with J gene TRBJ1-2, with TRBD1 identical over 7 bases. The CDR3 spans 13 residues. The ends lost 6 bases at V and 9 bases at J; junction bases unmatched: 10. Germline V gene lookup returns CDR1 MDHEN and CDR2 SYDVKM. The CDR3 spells CASSLSSQGSYTF. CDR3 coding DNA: TGTGCCAGCAGCCTTTCTTCACAGGGGAGCTACACCTTC.

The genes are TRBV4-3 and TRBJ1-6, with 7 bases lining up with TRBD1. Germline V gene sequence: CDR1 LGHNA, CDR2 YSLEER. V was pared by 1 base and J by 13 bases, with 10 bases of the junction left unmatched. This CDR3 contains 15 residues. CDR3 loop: CASSQVATGQNPLHF. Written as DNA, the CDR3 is TGCGCCAGCAGCCAAGTGGCGACAGGGCAAAATCCCCTCCACTTT.

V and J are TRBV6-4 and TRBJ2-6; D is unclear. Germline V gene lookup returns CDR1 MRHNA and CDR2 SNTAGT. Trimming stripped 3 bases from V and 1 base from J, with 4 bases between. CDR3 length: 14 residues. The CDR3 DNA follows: TGTGCCAGCAGTGAACGGTCTGGGGCCAACGTCCTGACTTTC. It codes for CASSERSGANVLTF.

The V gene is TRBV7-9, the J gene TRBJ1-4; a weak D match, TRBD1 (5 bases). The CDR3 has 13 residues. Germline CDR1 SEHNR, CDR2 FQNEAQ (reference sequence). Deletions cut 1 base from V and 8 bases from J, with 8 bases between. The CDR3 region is CASSLGGAEKLFF. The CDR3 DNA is TGTGCCAGCAGCTTAGGTGGGGCGGAAAAACTGTTTTTT. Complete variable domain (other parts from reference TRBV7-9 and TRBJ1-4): DTGVSQNPRHKITKRGQNVTFRCDPISEHNRLYWYRQTLGQGPEFLTYFQNEAQLEKSRLLSDRFSAERPKGSFSTLEIQRTEQGDSAMYLCASSLGGAEKLFFGSGTQLSVL.